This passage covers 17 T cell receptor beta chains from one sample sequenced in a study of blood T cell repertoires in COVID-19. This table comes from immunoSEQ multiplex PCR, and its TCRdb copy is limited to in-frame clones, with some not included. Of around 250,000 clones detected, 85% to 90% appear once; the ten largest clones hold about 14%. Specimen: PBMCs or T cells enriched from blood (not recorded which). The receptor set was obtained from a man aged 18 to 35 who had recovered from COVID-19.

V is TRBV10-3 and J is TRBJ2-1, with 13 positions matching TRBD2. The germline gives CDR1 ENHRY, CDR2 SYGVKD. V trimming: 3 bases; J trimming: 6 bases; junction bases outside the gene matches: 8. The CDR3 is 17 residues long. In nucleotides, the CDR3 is TGTGCCATCAGTGACCAGAGGACTAGCGGGAGCATCAATGAGCAGTTCTTC. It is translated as CAISDQRTSGSINEQFF.

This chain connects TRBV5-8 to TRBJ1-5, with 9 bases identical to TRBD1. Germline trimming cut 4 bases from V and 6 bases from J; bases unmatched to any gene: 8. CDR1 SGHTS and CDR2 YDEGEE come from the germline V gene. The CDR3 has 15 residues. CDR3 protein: CASSHGQGTFQPQHF. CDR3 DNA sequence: TGTGCCAGCAGCCACGGACAGGGGACGTTTCAGCCCCAGCATTTT.

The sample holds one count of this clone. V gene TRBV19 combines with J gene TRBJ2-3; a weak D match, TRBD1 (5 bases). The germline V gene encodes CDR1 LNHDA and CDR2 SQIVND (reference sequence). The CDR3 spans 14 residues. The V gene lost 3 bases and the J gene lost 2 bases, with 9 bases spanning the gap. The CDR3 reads CASSMTVSTDTQYF. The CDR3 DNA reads TGTGCCAGTAGTATGACAGTTTCCACAGATACGCAGTATTTT.

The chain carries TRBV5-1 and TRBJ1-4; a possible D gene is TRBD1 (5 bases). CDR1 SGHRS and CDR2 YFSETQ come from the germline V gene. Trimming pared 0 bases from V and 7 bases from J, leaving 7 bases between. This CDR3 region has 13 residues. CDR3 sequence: CASSLGGGEKLFF. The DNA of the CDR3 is TGCGCCAGCAGCTTGGGGGGCGGTGAAAAACTGTTTTTT.

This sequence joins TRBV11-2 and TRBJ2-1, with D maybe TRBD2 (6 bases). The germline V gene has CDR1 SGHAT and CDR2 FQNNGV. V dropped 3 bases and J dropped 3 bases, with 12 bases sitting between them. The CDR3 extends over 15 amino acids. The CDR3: CASSLVGGLYNEQFF. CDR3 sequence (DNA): TGTGCCAGCAGCTTGGTGGGAGGCCTCTACAATGAGCAGTTCTTC.

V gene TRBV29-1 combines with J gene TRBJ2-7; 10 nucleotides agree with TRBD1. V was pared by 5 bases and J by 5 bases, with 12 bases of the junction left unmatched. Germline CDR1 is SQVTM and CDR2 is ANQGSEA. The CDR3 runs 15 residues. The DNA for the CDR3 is TGCAGCGTTCCTGGAGACAGGGGGCCACAAGACGAGCAGTACTTC. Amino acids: CSVPGDRGPQDEQYF.

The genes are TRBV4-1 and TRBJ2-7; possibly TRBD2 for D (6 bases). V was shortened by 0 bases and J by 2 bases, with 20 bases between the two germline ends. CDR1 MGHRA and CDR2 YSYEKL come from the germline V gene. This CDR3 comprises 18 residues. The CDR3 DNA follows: TGCGCCAGCAGCCAAGATCTTTACATAGGGGCGGGGACCTACGAGCAGTACTTC. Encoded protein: CASSQDLYIGAGTYEQYF.

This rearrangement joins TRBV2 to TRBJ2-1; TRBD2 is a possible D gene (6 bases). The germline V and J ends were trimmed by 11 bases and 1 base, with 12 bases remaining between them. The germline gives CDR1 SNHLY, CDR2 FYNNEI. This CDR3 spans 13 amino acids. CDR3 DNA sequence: TGTGCCGGCGGGACCCCTTCCTACAATGAGCAGTTCTTC. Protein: CAGGTPSYNEQFF.

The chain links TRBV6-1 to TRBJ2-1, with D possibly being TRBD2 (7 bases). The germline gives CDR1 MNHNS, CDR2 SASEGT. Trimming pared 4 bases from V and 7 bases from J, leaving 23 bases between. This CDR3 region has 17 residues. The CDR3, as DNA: TGTGCCAGCAGTGGGACTAGGGGGGGGCCCTCGGGGAATGAGCAGTTCTTC. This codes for CASSGTRGGPSGNEQFF.

The CDR3 sequence is CASSSAGTGETYGYTF. CDR3 sequence (DNA): TGTGCCAGCAGCTCAGCCGGGACAGGGGAAACCTATGGCTACACCTTC. The chain couples TRBV3-1 (or the pseudogene TRBV3-2) to TRBJ1-2; 10 nucleotides agree with TRBD1. The CDR3 contains 16 residues. Trimming cost V 5 bases and J 4 bases; bases outside gene matches: 10. CDR1 is LGHDT and CDR2 is YNNKEL in the germline V gene (reference sequence).

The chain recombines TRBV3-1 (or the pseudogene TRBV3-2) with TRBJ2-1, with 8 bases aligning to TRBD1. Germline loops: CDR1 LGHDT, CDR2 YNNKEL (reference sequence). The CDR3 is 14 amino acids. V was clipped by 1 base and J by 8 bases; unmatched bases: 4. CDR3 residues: CASSQADRAHEQFF. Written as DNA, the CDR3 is TGTGCCAGCAGCCAAGCGGACAGGGCCCATGAGCAGTTCTTC.

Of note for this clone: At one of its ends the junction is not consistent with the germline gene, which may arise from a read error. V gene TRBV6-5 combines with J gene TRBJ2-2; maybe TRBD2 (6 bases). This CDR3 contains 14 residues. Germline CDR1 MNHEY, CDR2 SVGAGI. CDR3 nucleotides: TGTGCCAGTAGTTGGGGGGAGAACCCCGGGGAGCTGTTTTTT. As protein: CASSWGENPGELFF.

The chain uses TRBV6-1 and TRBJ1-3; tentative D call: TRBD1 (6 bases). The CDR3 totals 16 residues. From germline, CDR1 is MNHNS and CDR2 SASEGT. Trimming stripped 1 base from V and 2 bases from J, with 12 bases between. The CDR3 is CASSEGPWGPGNTIYF. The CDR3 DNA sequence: TGTGCCAGCAGTGAAGGCCCTTGGGGGCCTGGAAACACCATATATTTT.

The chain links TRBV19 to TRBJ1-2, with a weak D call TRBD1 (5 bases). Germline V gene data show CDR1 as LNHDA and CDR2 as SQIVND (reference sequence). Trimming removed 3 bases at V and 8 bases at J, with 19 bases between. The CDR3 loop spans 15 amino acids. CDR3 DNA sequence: TGTGCCAGTAGTATCGGGAGACGGGGGATCTGGGGCTACACCTTC. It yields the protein CASSIGRRGIWGYTF.

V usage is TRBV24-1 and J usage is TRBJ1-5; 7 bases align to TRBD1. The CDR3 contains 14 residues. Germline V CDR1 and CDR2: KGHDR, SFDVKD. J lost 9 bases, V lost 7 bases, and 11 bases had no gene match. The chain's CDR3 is CATSVRGVEGPQHF. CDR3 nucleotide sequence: TGTGCCACCAGCGTCAGGGGGGTCGAGGGGCCCCAGCATTTT.

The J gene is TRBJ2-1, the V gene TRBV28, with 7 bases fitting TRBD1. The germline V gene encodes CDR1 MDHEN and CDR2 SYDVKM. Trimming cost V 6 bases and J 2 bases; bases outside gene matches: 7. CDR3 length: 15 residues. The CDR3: CASRLPGTAYNEQFF. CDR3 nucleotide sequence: TGTGCCAGCAGACTACCCGGGACAGCCTACAATGAGCAGTTCTTC.

Here the CDR3 DNA reads TGTGCCAGCAGCTTGTCGGGGAATGAGCAGTTCTTC. Its translation: CASSLSGNEQFF. The V gene is TRBV11-2, the J gene TRBJ2-1, with D tentatively TRBD2 (5 bases). CDR1 and CDR2 (germline): SGHAT, FQNNGV. This CDR3 comprises 12 residues. V lost 3 bases and J lost 7, with 7 bases in between.